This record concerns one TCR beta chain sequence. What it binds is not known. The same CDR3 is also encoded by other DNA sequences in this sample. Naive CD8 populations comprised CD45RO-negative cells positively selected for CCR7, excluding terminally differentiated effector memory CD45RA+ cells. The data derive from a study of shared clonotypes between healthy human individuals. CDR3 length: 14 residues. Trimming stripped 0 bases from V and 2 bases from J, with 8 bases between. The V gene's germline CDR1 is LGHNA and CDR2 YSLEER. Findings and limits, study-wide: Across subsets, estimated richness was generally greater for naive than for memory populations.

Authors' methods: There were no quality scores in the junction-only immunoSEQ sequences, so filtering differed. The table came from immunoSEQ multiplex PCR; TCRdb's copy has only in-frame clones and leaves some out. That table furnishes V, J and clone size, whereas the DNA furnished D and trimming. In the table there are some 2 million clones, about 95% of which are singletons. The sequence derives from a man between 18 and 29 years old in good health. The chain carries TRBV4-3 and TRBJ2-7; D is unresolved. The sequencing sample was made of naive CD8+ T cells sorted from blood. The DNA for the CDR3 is TGCGCCAGCAGCCAAGATCTAGGCACCTACGAGCAGTACTTC. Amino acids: CASSQDLGTYEQYF.